The entry below describes one T cell receptor beta chain. At one of its ends the junction is not consistent with the germline gene, which may arise from a read error. The CDR3 is 14 amino acids. The germline V gene has CDR1 SGHRS and CDR2 YFSETQ. This entry is derived from a study of CD4 and CD8 cells across lung adenocarcinoma regions. Localized lung adenocarcinoma, a non-small cell lung cancer, affected the donors. TCRdb ran MiXCR on the PCR reads and lists one entry per CDR3 protein. The sample records some 8,000 distinct CDR3 sequences, 45% being singletons. This sequence joins TRBV5-1 and TRBJ2-1; D gene ambiguous. This clonotype originated in a male donor with lung adenocarcinoma. The CD4 and CD8 labels of this study may be unreliable. Sequencing was performed on CD8+ T cells from the center of a lung tumor. CDR3 loop: CASSVMSSYSEQFF. In DNA form, the CDR3 reads TGCGCCAGCAGCGTCATGAGCTCCTACAGTGAGCAGTTCTTC. Complete variable domain (other parts from reference TRBV5-1 and TRBJ2-1): KAGVTQTPRYLIKTRGQQVTLSCSPISGHRSVSWYQQTPGQGLQFLFEYFSETQRNKGNFPGRFSGRQFSNSRSEMNVSTLELGDSALYLCASSVMSSYSEQFFGPGTRLTVL.